Listed below are T cell receptor beta chains from one sample, sequenced in a study of shared clonotypes between healthy human individuals. Some clones are missing from TCRdb's copy, which holds only in-frame ones; the method was immunoSEQ multiplex PCR. The sample has some 500,000 clones; roughly four fifths are singletons. Source material: PBMCs. Every receptor here comes from a woman aged 40 to 50 in good health. Some clones in this sample may be carry-over from other donors' samples. Both conserved end residues are part of each CDR3. The D gene is left open where the match is weak. Part of the rows lack a size; the others show once, few, many or a class for expanded clones.

clone_size | j_call | v_call | d_call | cdr3_aa | cdr3_nt
- | TRBJ1-2 | TRBV19 | TRBD1 | CASRPRQGLRNYGYTF | TGTGCCAGTAGGCCTCGACAGGGGTTGAGAAACTATGGCTACACCTTC
- | TRBJ2-2 | TRBV9 | TRBD2 | CASSVVGGELFF | TGTGCCAGCAGCGTAGTCGGGGGGGAGCTGTTTTTC
- | TRBJ1-1 | TRBV30 | TRBD1 | CVVDEGADTEAFF | TGTGTGGTCGACGAGGGGGCGGACACTGAAGCTTTCTTT
- | TRBJ2-7 | TRBV18 | - | CASSPAASYEQYF | TGTGCCAGCTCACCCGCGGCCTCCTACGAGCAGTACTTC
- | TRBJ1-4 | TRBV5-1 | TRBD1 | CASSSTGGVSEKLFF | TGCGCCAGCAGCTCGACAGGGGGCGTTTCTGAAAAACTGTTTTTT
- | TRBJ1-3 | TRBV5-8 | TRBD1 | CASSRMTGFGNTIYF | TGTGCCAGCAGCCGGATGACAGGGTTCGGAAACACCATATATTTT
once | TRBJ2-5 | TRBV5-6 | TRBD2 | CASSSSGSQETQYF | TGTGCCAGCAGCTCTAGCGGGAGCCAAGAGACCCAGTACTTC
many | TRBJ2-7 | TRBV6-5 | - | CASSSPLSAVYEQYF | TGTGCCAGCAGTTCCCCCCTTAGCGCCGTCTACGAGCAGTACTTC
- | TRBJ2-3 | TRBV9 | - | CASSVVPSTDTQYF | TGTGCCAGCAGCGTAGTCCCCAGCACAGATACGCAGTATTTT
- | TRBJ2-3 | TRBV11-1 | TRBD2 | CASSAGLATDTQYF | TGTGCCAGCAGCGCCGGACTAGCGACAGATACGCAGTATTTT
- | TRBJ2-7 | TRBV10-2 | - | CASSERGRDEQYF | TGCGCCAGCAGTGAGCGGGGGCGCGACGAGCAGTACTTC
- | TRBJ1-1 | TRBV6-5 | - | CASSRTIKNTEAFF | TGTGCCAGCAGCCGCACCATTAAGAACACTGAAGCTTTCTTT
- | TRBJ2-7 | TRBV4-2 | - | CASSQDSGGSYEQYF | TGTGCCAGCAGCCAAGACAGCGGTGGCTCCTACGAGCAGTACTTC
- | TRBJ2-7 | TRBV20-1 | - | CSVPSSYEQYF | TGCAGTGTTCCCAGCTCCTACGAGCAGTACTTC
many | TRBJ2-1 | TRBV19 | TRBD2 | CASSPGLAGGGSYNEQFF | TGTGCCAGTAGTCCGGGACTAGCGGGAGGTGGTTCCTACAATGAGCAGTTCTTC
- | TRBJ2-2 | TRBV30 | - | CAWGYPAGELFF | TGTGCCTGGGGCTATCCCGCCGGGGAGCTGTTTTTT
- | TRBJ1-3 | TRBV5-1 | TRBD1 | CASSMTGAGNTIYF | TGCGCCAGCAGCATGACAGGGGCTGGAAACACCATATATTTT
once | TRBJ2-3 | TRBV18 | - | CASSRVSTDTQYF | TGTGCCAGCTCACGGGTTAGCACAGATACGCAGTATTTT
- | TRBJ2-5 | TRBV28 | - | CASSLRQAQYF | TGTGCCAGCAGTTTAAGGCAGGCCCAGTACTTC
many | TRBJ2-1 | TRBV6-4 | TRBD2 | CASSDSLAATYNEQFF | TGTGCCAGCAGTGACTCCCTAGCGGCCACTTACAATGAGCAGTTCTTC
- | TRBJ2-7 | TRBV7-9 | - | CASSLGDSYWYF | TGTGCCAGCAGCTTAGGTGACTCCTACTGGTACTTC
- | TRBJ1-5 | TRBV28 | - | CASSGQGQPQHF | TGTGCCAGCAGTGGCCAGGGTCAGCCCCAGCATTTT
- | TRBJ1-4 | TRBV5-8 | TRBD1 | CASSPSRGRNEKLFF | TGTGCCAGCAGCCCCAGCAGGGGGCGAAATGAAAAACTGTTTTTT
- | TRBJ2-1 | TRBV9 | TRBD2 | CASSGSGSQQFF | TGTGCCAGCAGCGGAAGCGGGAGCCAGCAGTTCTTC
few | TRBJ2-5 | TRBV11-3 | TRBD2 | CASSGTSRTQYF | TGTGCCAGCAGCGGGACTAGTCGGACCCAGTACTTC
- | TRBJ2-7 | TRBV10-3 | TRBD2 | CAISESGTRLAGSYEQYF | TGTGCCATCAGTGAGTCGGGTACCCGACTAGCGGGATCCTACGAGCAGTACTTC